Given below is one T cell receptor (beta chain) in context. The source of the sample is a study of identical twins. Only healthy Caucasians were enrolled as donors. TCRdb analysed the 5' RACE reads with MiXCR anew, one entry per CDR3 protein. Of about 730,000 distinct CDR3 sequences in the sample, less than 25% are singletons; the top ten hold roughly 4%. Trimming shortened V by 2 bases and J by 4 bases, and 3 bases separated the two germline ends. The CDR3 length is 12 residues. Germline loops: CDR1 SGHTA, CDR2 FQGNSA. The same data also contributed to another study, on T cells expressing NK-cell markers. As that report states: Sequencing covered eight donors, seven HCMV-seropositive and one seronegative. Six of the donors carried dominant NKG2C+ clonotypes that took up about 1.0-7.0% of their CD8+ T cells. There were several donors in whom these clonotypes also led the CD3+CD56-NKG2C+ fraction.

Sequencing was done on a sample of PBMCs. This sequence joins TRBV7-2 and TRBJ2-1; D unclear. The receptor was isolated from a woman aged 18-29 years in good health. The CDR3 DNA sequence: TGTGCCAGCAGCTTAATGTACAATGAGCAGTTCTTC. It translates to CASSLMYNEQFF.